This record covers a single T cell receptor (beta chain). It lacks a known antigen. The sample holds no much larger clone one base away, and base qualities are not on file. Taken from cysteine to phenylalanine, the CDR3 has 15 residues. Only CDR3 DNA is held: 45 bases, read in frame from base 1. V was cut back by 7 bases and J by 4 bases, leaving a gap of 20 bases between them. CDR1 and CDR2, looked up from the germline V gene, are SGHRS and YFSETQ. This specimen belongs to a study of radiotherapy plus CTLA-4 blockade in lung cancer (dated by TCRdb to the late 2010s). Regarding the research as a whole: Objective responses were observed in 18% of enrolled patients, and disease control was achieved in 25% to 40%. Broader findings and caveats from the paper: The strongest predictors of response, as reported, were early dynamic changes in blood T cell clones along with a rise in serum interferon-beta after radiation. After treatment with radiotherapy and ipilimumab, TCR clones that came from tumors expanded in the peripheral blood.

Preparation of the library involved the immunoSEQ multiplex PCR assay. Here the immuneACCESS table is served through TCRdb, limited to in-frame sequences with V and J called. Missing clones are a known gap in these copies; in checked studies unresolved V genes cover under half, and the rest lacks a known reason. The sample contains about 98,000 clones, approximately 85% of them found a single time. Roughly 3.5% of the sample is held by the ten biggest clonotypes. In this study, focal radiation therapy paired with CTLA-4 blockade (ipilimumab) was tested in patients who had chemo-refractory metastatic non-small-cell lung cancer.

This clonotype was sampled from a human donor with non-small cell lung cancer who had a partial response to radiotherapy plus ipilimumab. The chain uses TRBV5-1 and TRBJ2-5, and possibly TRBD2, on 5 matching bases. The input for sequencing was peripheral blood, taken from a patient treated with radiotherapy plus ipilimumab. At the DNA level, the sequence is TGCGCCAGCGGACCCGGGGTGGCCGACGGAGAGACCCAGTACTTC. Protein translation: CASGPGVADGETQYF.